One and the same sample provided the 11 T cell receptor beta chains below, sequenced in a study of shared clonotypes between healthy human individuals. Profiling relied on immunoSEQ multiplex PCR, and the TCRdb table lists in-frame clones only, not all of them. The sample yields a few million clones, 90% to 97% seen once. Sequencing was done on a sample of naive CD4+ T cells sorted from blood. Subset: CD45RA+ positively selected. These receptor sequences come from a man between 18 and 29 years old in good health.

The rearrangement joins TRBV18 to TRBJ2-7; 7 nucleotides agree with TRBD1. Germline V gene sequence: CDR1 KGHSH, CDR2 LQKENI. Trimming at V came to 5 bases and at J to 5 bases, leaving 12 bases not matched to a gene. The CDR3 totals 15 residues. The CDR3 sequence: CASSEGQEVKNEQYF. DNA of the CDR3: TGTGCCAGCTCAGAAGGACAGGAGGTGAAGAACGAGCAGTACTTC.

This clone turned up a few times. V gene TRBV7-8 combines with J gene TRBJ1-6, with a possible D match to TRBD1 (5 bases). Trimming left V 4 bases short and J 14 bases short, with 12 bases between. CDR1 is SGHVS and CDR2 is FQNEAQ in the germline V gene. This CDR3 has 12 residues. CDR3 in amino acids: CASSSGGISLHF. CDR3 DNA sequence: TGTGCCAGCAGCTCGGGGGGGATATCCCTCCACTTT.

The rearrangement links TRBV7-6 to TRBJ2-7; 10 positions agree with TRBD2. The V gene end was trimmed by 1 base and the J gene end by 2 bases; junction bases not matched to a gene: 11. This CDR3 region has 18 residues. Germline V gene lookup returns CDR1 SGHVS and CDR2 FNYEAQ. The CDR3, as DNA: TGTGCCAGCAGCTTAGAGACTAGCGGGTTTGCGGGGACCTACGAGCAGTACTTC. Its translation is CASSLETSGFAGTYEQYF.

Note on this clone: The same CDR3 also results from other DNA sequences found in this sample. The chain carries TRBV5-4 and TRBJ2-2, with a weak D call TRBD1 (6 bases). CDR3 size: 15 residues. Trimming took 1 base from V and 0 from J, leaving 7 bases between them. Germline CDR1 SGHNT, CDR2 YYREEE (reference sequence). In DNA, the CDR3 is TGTGCCAGCAGCTTGCAGGGGCCGAACACCGGGGAGCTGTTTTTT. Translation gives CASSLQGPNTGELFF.

For this clone: Other DNA sequences within the sample encode an identical CDR3. The gene calls are TRBV29-1 and TRBJ2-5; the D gene is possibly TRBD1 (5 bases). The V gene's germline CDR1 is SQVTM and CDR2 ANQGSEA. The CDR3 is made up of 11 amino acids. Trimming removed 4 bases at V and 5 bases at J, with 8 bases between. CDR3 amino acids: CSVVSGETQYF. CDR3 nucleotides: TGCAGCGTTGTCTCAGGGGAGACCCAGTACTTC.

V is TRBV4-1 and J is TRBJ1-5; maybe TRBD1 (6 bases). The CDR3 contains 19 residues. CDR1 and CDR2 from the germline V gene are MGHRA and YSYEKL. V lost 1 base and J 0 bases, leaving 19 bases between the germline ends. CDR3 nucleotides: TGCGCCAGCAGCCAAGCCCTCCCGAGGGGGAGATATAGCAATCAGCCCCAGCATTTT. It yields the protein CASSQALPRGRYSNQPQHF.

This sequence joins TRBV20-1 and TRBJ2-7; D perhaps matches TRBD2 (5 bases). This CDR3 is built from 11 residues. CDR1 is DFQATT, CDR2 SNEGSKA, per germline (reference sequence). Between the trimmed V and J ends, which lost 7 bases and 0 bases, there was a span of 7 bases. CDR3 sequence reads: CSGLTSYEQYF. The CDR3 DNA reads as TGCAGTGGACTAACCTCCTACGAGCAGTACTTC.

The rearrangement links TRBV28 to TRBJ1-1; D not resolved. The germline V gene encodes CDR1 MDHEN and CDR2 SYDVKM. Trimming took 3 bases from V and 0 from J, leaving 8 bases between them. This CDR3 is built from 14 residues. The CDR3 here is CASSFPIMNTEAFF. CDR3 nucleotides: TGTGCCAGCAGTTTTCCTATCATGAACACTGAAGCTTTCTTT.

The chain carries TRBV2 and TRBJ1-1; TRBD1 matches at 7 bases. Germline trimming cut 7 bases from V and 0 bases from J; bases unmatched to any gene: 5. The CDR3 totals 14 residues. Germline V gene lookup returns CDR1 SNHLY and CDR2 FYNNEI. This CDR3 reads CASIGTDLNTEAFF. CDR3 sequence (DNA): TGTGCCAGCATCGGGACAGACTTGAACACTGAAGCTTTCTTT.

This clone was picked up one time. The chain is built from TRBV6-1 and TRBJ1-6, with TRBD1 identical over 11 bases. Per the germline V gene, CDR1 is MNHNS and CDR2 is SASEGT. V was clipped by 3 bases and J by 5 bases; unmatched bases: 6. The CDR3 totals 17 residues. CDR3 sequence reads: CASSDGQGAANNSPLHF. CDR3 sequence (DNA): TGTGCCAGCAGTGACGGACAGGGGGCGGCAAATAATTCACCCCTCCACTTT.

The V gene is TRBV11-2, the J gene TRBJ2-2; 9 nucleotides match TRBD2. There are 15 residues in the CDR3. With 4 bases clipped from V and 5 bases from J, the junction kept 5 bases outside the gene matches. The V gene's germline CDR1 is SGHAT and CDR2 FQNNGV. The CDR3 DNA follows: TGTGCCAGCAGCTCGCGGGGGGGACCAACCGGGGAGCTGTTTTTT. Its translation: CASSSRGGPTGELFF. Filled out from reference TRBV11-2 and TRBJ2-2, the complete variable domain reads EAGVAQSPRYKIIEKRQSVAFWCNPISGHATLYWYQQILGQGPKLLIQFQNNGVVDDSQLPKDRFSAERLKGVDSTLKIQPAKLEDSAVYLCASSSRGGPTGELFFGEGSRLTVL.